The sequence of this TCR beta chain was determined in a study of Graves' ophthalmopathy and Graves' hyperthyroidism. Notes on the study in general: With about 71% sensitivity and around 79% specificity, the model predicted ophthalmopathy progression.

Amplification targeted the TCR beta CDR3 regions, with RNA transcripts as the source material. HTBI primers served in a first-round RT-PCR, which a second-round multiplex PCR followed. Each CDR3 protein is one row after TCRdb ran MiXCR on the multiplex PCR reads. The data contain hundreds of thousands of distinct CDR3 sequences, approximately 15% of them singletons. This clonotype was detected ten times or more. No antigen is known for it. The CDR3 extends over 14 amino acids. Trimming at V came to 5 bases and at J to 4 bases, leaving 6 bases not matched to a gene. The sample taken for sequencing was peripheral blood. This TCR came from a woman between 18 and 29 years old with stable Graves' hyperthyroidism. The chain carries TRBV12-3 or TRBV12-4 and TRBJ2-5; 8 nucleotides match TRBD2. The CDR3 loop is CASSPSGGLETQYF. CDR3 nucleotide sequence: TGTGCCAGCAGTCCCTCGGGGGGGCTAGAGACCCAGTACTTC.